Included here is one T cell receptor (beta chain) sequence, with context. Antigen unknown. This entry is derived from a study of early stage breast cancer tumors. The overall study: The ER+/PR+/HER2- tumors included 7 to 9 ductal and a few lobular carcinomas. Overall study findings and caveats: Comparing each tissue with blood distinguished tumor from normal in most of the 16 patients. Enriched TCRB sequences shared across patients were mostly commonly generated sequences.

Trimming pared 2 bases from V and 2 bases from J, leaving 10 bases between. Germline V gene data show CDR1 as SGHRS and CDR2 as YFSETQ. The CDR3 is 14 amino acids. The data were produced by immunoSEQ multiplex PCR, yet TCRdb's version contains in-frame clones alone and is incomplete. This sample has tens of thousands of clones, with approximately 72% found just once. The sequencing sample was made of blood. This clonotype originated in a person in their fifties or sixties with breast cancer. The chain joins TRBV5-1 to TRBJ1-2; TRBD1 might be the D (6 bases). CDR3 sequence reads: CASSFRTANYGYTF. CDR3 DNA: TGCGCCAGCAGCTTTAGGACAGCCAACTATGGCTACACCTTC.